This T cell receptor (beta chain) is drawn from a study of blood T cell repertoires in COVID-19. About the research overall: In each case, the material was cDNA or gDNA derived from T cells, B-cell-depleted T cells, or PBMCs.

The study recruited people aged 18 to 89 years across 24 US areas. CDR3 length equals 21 residues. V lost 5 bases and J lost 0; bases outside the gene matches: 16. The germline gives CDR1 SGHVS, CDR2 FNYEAQ. Original analysis: Quantification of nucleated cells was approximated via reference gene primer amplification. Profiling relied on immunoSEQ multiplex PCR, and the TCRdb table lists in-frame clones only, not all of them. D and trimming were read from the DNA, whereas the V and J calls and clone size are those reported in that table. Here the sample spans roughly 420,000 clones, roughly 90% being singletons.

Input material: PBMCs or T cells enriched from blood (not recorded which). The TCR was taken from a woman aged 25-40 years with acute COVID-19. This chain links TRBV7-6 with TRBJ2-2, with 12 bases that match TRBD2. The CDR3 spells CASSKRIGLAGLEANTGELFF. CDR3 in DNA: TGTGCCAGCAGCAAGAGAATCGGACTAGCGGGGTTAGAAGCGAACACCGGGGAGCTGTTTTTT.